The rows below give T cell receptor beta chains drawn from one sample of a study of early T cells in non-severe SARS-CoV-2 infection. MiXCR was run by TCRdb on the 5' RACE reads, yielding one entry per CDR3 protein. Of 45,000 to 60,000 distinct CDR3 sequences listed, around 8.6% are singletons. The source material was whole blood, sampled at baseline. The receptors originated from an adult who was a healthcare worker with PCR-confirmed SARS-CoV-2 infection or an uninfected control (not recorded which). Each CDR3 is given with its conserved first and last residue. The order of the fields is clone size, D gene, V gene, J gene, CDR3 DNA, CDR3 protein. D genes are given only for firm matches. Size values are once, few and many counts, or a class for expanded clones, and some rows have none.

NA,TRBD1,TRBV30,TRBJ2-1,TGTGCCTGGAGTCGCGCCGGGACAGGGGTTTGGGAGCAGTTCTTC,CAWSRAGTGVWEQFF
many,NA,TRBV30,TRBJ1-4,TGTGCCTGGAGTGTGGAAACCGGTGATGAAAAACTGTTTTTT,CAWSVETGDEKLFF
NA,NA,TRBV29-1,TRBJ1-3,TGCAGCGTTGTTCGCTTGGCCGAGGGTGACACCATATATTTT,CSVVRLAEGDTIYF
NA,NA,TRBV20-1,TRBJ1-6,TGCAGTGCTAGAGATCCGCAGGGAACCTCCTATAATTCACCCCTCCACTTT,CSARDPQGTSYNSPLHF
few,NA,TRBV14,TRBJ2-7,TGTGCCAGCAGCCAAGTATTTGGGATAGAGCAGTACTTC,CASSQVFGIEQYF
many,NA,TRBV7-8,TRBJ2-6,TGTGCCAGCAGCTTAATGCCTGGGGCCAACGTCCTGACTTTC,CASSLMPGANVLTF
NA,TRBD1,TRBV11-2,TRBJ2-7,TGTGCCAGCAGCTTAGAGGACAACAGGGGTCCCTACGAGCAGTACTTC,CASSLEDNRGPYEQYF
few,NA,TRBV2,TRBJ2-1,TGTGCCAGCAGTGAAGTAATACAACAGGGAGGAGAGCAGTTCTTC,CASSEVIQQGGEQFF
NA,NA,TRBV12-3/TRBV12-4,TRBJ2-7,TGTGCCAGCAGTTTGGGTCTCGGGACTTTAACCTACGAGCAGTACTTC,CASSLGLGTLTYEQYF
many,NA,TRBV18,TRBJ1-4,TGTGCCAGCTCACCACTACGGGGGACTAATGAAAAACTGTTTTTT,CASSPLRGTNEKLFF
many,TRBD1,TRBV7-9,TRBJ1-3,TGTGCCAGCAGCTCCGGGACAGGGCGCTCTGGAAACACCATATATTTT,CASSSGTGRSGNTIYF
few,NA,TRBV11-2,TRBJ1-1,TGTGCCAGCAGCTTAAGCAGGAAAGGGAACACTGAAGCTTTCTTT,CASSLSRKGNTEAFF
few,TRBD2,TRBV24-1,TRBJ2-1,TGTGCCACCAGTGACCCTACTTTAGCGGGGGGAAATGAGCAGTTCTTC,CATSDPTLAGGNEQFF
many,TRBD2,TRBV11-2,TRBJ2-7,TGTGCTAGCAGCACACAAGCGGGGCCTCACTACGAGCAGTACTTC,CASSTQAGPHYEQYF
few,NA,TRBV18,TRBJ2-1,TGTGCCAGCTCACGACCTCTTTACAATGAGCAGTTCTTC,CASSRPLYNEQFF
few,NA,TRBV6-1,TRBJ1-2,TGTGCCAGCAGTGAAGCGCCCAAGGGGGCTAACTATGGCTACACCTTC,CASSEAPKGANYGYTF
many,NA,TRBV11-2,TRBJ2-5,TGTGCCAGCAGCGATTCGGCTAGCGTGGAGACCCAGTACTTC,CASSDSASVETQYF
few,NA,TRBV10-3,TRBJ2-3,TGTGCCATCAGTGAGTCGGGGGACGTTACAGATACGCAGTATTTT,CAISESGDVTDTQYF
NA,NA,TRBV19,TRBJ2-4,TGTGCCAGTAGTAGTGGGGGGGGACAAGCCAAAAACATTCAGTACTTC,CASSSGGGQAKNIQYF
NA,NA,TRBV11-2,TRBJ1-1,TGTGCCAGCAGCTTTGCGTGGGGGGCGACTGAAGCTTTCTTT,CASSFAWGATEAFF
many,NA,TRBV20-1,TRBJ1-5,TGCAGTGCTAGTCAGTCCGCCTGGGGACAGCCCCAGCATTTT,CSASQSAWGQPQHF
many,NA,TRBV20-1,TRBJ2-5,TGCAGTGCCAGACCCGGTGGTAGCGGCATGGGAGAGACCCAGTACTTC,CSARPGGSGMGETQYF
NA,NA,TRBV3-1,TRBJ2-7,TGTGCCAGCAGCTTAGGAAGGGGTTTGATGAACGAGCAGTACTTC,CASSLGRGLMNEQYF
NA,TRBD2,TRBV7-3,TRBJ2-1,TGTGCCAGCAGCACGGGGGAGGGTCGTTCGCAGTTCTTC,CASSTGEGRSQFF
few,NA,TRBV10-1,TRBJ2-7,TGCGCCAGCAGTGAGTCAAAAGCGGAGGGTTACGAGCAGTACTTC,CASSESKAEGYEQYF
NA,NA,TRBV4-1,TRBJ1-4,TGCGCCAGCAGCCAAGATCATCGGCAGGGACGTGAAAAACTGTTTTTT,CASSQDHRQGREKLFF
many,TRBD1,TRBV7-6,TRBJ2-7,TGTGCCAGCAGCCCTCTAGGGGGACAGGGGGGCGAGCAGTACTTC,CASSPLGGQGGEQYF
many,NA,TRBV14,TRBJ2-5,TGTGCCAGCAGCCGGAGGGTAGGAGAGACCCAGTACTTC,CASSRRVGETQYF